This is a list of T cell receptor beta chains from one sample in a study of blood T cell repertoires in COVID-19. TCRdb keeps only in-frame clones here, not all; method: immunoSEQ multiplex PCR. This table has 280,000 or so clones, 90% appearing once. Sequencing used PBMCs or T cells enriched from blood (not recorded which). These receptors all stem from a woman aged 18-29 years with acute COVID-19. The CDR3 runs from the conserved cysteine through the conserved F or W. Each record gives: V gene, J gene, CDR3 protein.

v_call: TRBV4-1; j_call: TRBJ1-1; cdr3_aa: CASSQAPNTEAFF
v_call: TRBV20-1; j_call: TRBJ2-1; cdr3_aa: CSGRDFNEQFF
v_call: TRBV6-2/TRBV6-3; j_call: TRBJ2-2; cdr3_aa: CASSPPGGELFF
v_call: TRBV30; j_call: TRBJ2-1; cdr3_aa: CAWSQSGHEQFF
v_call: TRBV3-1/TRBV3-2; j_call: TRBJ1-1; cdr3_aa: CASSSGGMNTEAFF
v_call: TRBV6-2/TRBV6-3; j_call: TRBJ1-2; cdr3_aa: CASSWDSRGYTF
v_call: TRBV6-5; j_call: TRBJ2-7; cdr3_aa: CASSYGSDSYEQYF
v_call: TRBV7-3; j_call: TRBJ2-2; cdr3_aa: CASSLSRTSGELFF
v_call: TRBV7-6; j_call: TRBJ2-3; cdr3_aa: CASSTGTSGRGSTDTQYF
v_call: TRBV5-1; j_call: TRBJ2-3; cdr3_aa: CASSLGTSTDTQYF
v_call: TRBV4-1; j_call: TRBJ1-3; cdr3_aa: CASSRTLGQSSGNTIYF
v_call: TRBV27; j_call: TRBJ1-6; cdr3_aa: CASGVADRASPLHF
v_call: TRBV7-2; j_call: TRBJ2-3; cdr3_aa: CASSLQTSGSGSDTQYF
v_call: TRBV6-2/TRBV6-3; j_call: TRBJ1-2; cdr3_aa: CASSTGTGGAKGYTF
v_call: TRBV2; j_call: TRBJ1-4; cdr3_aa: CASSRGDLGEKLFF
v_call: TRBV27; j_call: TRBJ2-1; cdr3_aa: CASSLSTDFYNEQFF
v_call: TRBV7-2; j_call: TRBJ1-2; cdr3_aa: CASSYYQGGYTF
v_call: TRBV7-8; j_call: TRBJ2-7; cdr3_aa: CASSFGTSAYEQYF
v_call: TRBV14; j_call: TRBJ1-5; cdr3_aa: CASSQSVNQPQHF
v_call: TRBV7-9; j_call: TRBJ2-3; cdr3_aa: CASEGQKTDTQYF
v_call: TRBV10-2; j_call: TRBJ2-7; cdr3_aa: CASRGGNSYEQYF
v_call: TRBV19; j_call: TRBJ2-1; cdr3_aa: CASSIGSSRYSYNEQFF
v_call: TRBV4-2; j_call: TRBJ2-6; cdr3_aa: CASSQDWASGANVLTF
v_call: TRBV14; j_call: TRBJ2-1; cdr3_aa: CASSQDLGGVSYNEQFF
v_call: TRBV28; j_call: TRBJ2-1; cdr3_aa: CASSMGVGSYNEQFF
v_call: TRBV15; j_call: TRBJ2-5; cdr3_aa: CATSRGWAWQETQYF
v_call: TRBV7-2; j_call: TRBJ2-1; cdr3_aa: CASSSSSGSIHEQFF
v_call: TRBV7-2; j_call: TRBJ2-2; cdr3_aa: CASSLPASGGTGELFF
v_call: TRBV14; j_call: TRBJ1-4; cdr3_aa: CASRADHREPNEKLFF
v_call: TRBV19; j_call: TRBJ1-1; cdr3_aa: CASSIDRVTEAFF
v_call: TRBV19; j_call: TRBJ2-1; cdr3_aa: CASPRTSGILNEQFF
v_call: TRBV28; j_call: TRBJ1-2; cdr3_aa: CASSSRQGAHGYTF
v_call: TRBV28; j_call: TRBJ2-7; cdr3_aa: CASSLVSGTYEQYF
v_call: TRBV5-5; j_call: TRBJ1-3; cdr3_aa: CASSSRRGSGNTIYF
v_call: TRBV7-2; j_call: TRBJ2-7; cdr3_aa: CASSLVQGTYEQYF
v_call: TRBV5-1; j_call: TRBJ1-6; cdr3_aa: CASSIIGQGSSPLHF
v_call: TRBV20-1; j_call: TRBJ1-1; cdr3_aa: CSASNPGSTEAFF
v_call: TRBV4-2; j_call: TRBJ2-7; cdr3_aa: CASSQGSRTAYEQYF
v_call: TRBV7-3; j_call: TRBJ2-3; cdr3_aa: CASSTTGGSGDTQYF
v_call: TRBV18; j_call: TRBJ2-3; cdr3_aa: CASSPTGTDTQYF
v_call: TRBV28; j_call: TRBJ1-2; cdr3_aa: CASRKMTGARYGYTF
v_call: TRBV7-9; j_call: TRBJ2-5; cdr3_aa: CASSTRTGWILRTGYQETQYF
v_call: TRBV28; j_call: TRBJ1-5; cdr3_aa: CASSFSGIGVGDQPQHF
v_call: TRBV30; j_call: TRBJ2-1; cdr3_aa: CAWDRGGYNEQFF
v_call: TRBV24-1; j_call: TRBJ1-5; cdr3_aa: CATQDRRLHQPQHF
v_call: TRBV7-9; j_call: TRBJ2-2; cdr3_aa: CASSSGTRVKSTGELFF
v_call: TRBV3-1/TRBV3-2; j_call: TRBJ2-3; cdr3_aa: CASSRPRTGETTDTQYF
v_call: TRBV7-9; j_call: TRBJ2-7; cdr3_aa: CASSLAETGQSYF
v_call: TRBV3-1/TRBV3-2; j_call: TRBJ2-1; cdr3_aa: CASSQDRAGGQFF
v_call: TRBV29-1; j_call: TRBJ1-2; cdr3_aa: CSVDLQGAIITF
v_call: TRBV18; j_call: TRBJ2-7; cdr3_aa: CASSPPISSGRFYEQYF
v_call: TRBV4-2; j_call: TRBJ2-7; cdr3_aa: CASSQASGDSSYEQYF
v_call: TRBV30; j_call: TRBJ1-1; cdr3_aa: CAWSVLSGTSEAFF
v_call: TRBV6-6; j_call: TRBJ2-1; cdr3_aa: CASSQAWTGGDWNEQFF
v_call: TRBV9; j_call: TRBJ2-1; cdr3_aa: CASKDWSGSSYNEQFF
v_call: TRBV7-9; j_call: TRBJ2-5; cdr3_aa: CASSFWAGMQETQYF
v_call: TRBV5-1; j_call: TRBJ1-3; cdr3_aa: CASSLVPDGSSGNTIYF
v_call: TRBV3-1/TRBV3-2; j_call: TRBJ2-7; cdr3_aa: CASSQDISIASTYEQYF
v_call: TRBV16; j_call: TRBJ1-2; cdr3_aa: CASRNTASFGYTF
v_call: TRBV6-5; j_call: TRBJ1-4; cdr3_aa: CASSYSWGVDEKLFF